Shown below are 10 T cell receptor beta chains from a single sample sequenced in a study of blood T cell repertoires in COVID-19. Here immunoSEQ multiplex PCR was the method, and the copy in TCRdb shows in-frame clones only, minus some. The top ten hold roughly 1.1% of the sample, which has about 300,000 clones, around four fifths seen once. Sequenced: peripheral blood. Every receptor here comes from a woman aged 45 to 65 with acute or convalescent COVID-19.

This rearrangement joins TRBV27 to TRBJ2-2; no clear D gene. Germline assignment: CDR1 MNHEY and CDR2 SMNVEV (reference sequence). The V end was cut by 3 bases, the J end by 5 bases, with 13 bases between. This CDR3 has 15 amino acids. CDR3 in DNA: TGTGCCAGCAGTTTCTCTGGGCTACCTACCGGGGAGCTGTTTTTT. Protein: CASSFSGLPTGELFF.

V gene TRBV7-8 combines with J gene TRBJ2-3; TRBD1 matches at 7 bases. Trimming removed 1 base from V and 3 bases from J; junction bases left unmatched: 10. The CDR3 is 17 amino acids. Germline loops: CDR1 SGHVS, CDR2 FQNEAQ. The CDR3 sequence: CASSLGLTGSITDTQYF. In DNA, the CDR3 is TGTGCCAGCAGCTTAGGGTTGACAGGGAGTATAACAGATACGCAGTATTTT.

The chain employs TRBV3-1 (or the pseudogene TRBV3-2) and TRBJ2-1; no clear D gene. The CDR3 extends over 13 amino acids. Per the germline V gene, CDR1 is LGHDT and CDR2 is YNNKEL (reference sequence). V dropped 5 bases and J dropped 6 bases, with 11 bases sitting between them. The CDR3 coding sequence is TGTGCCAGCAGCGCGAGTCGTGCCAATGAGCAGTTCTTC. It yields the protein CASSASRANEQFF.

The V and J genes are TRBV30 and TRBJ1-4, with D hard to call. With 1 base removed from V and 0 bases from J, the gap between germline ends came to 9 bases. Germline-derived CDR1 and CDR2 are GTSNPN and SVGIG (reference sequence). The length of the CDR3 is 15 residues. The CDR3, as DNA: TGTGCCTGGAGTGACGTTTCTACAACTAATGAAAAACTGTTTTTT. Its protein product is CAWSDVSTTNEKLFF.

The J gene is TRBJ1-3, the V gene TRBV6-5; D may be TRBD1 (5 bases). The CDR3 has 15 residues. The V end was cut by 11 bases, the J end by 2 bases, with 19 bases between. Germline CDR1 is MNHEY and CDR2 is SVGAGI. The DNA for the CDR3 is TGTGCCCTCCAGAGGCCAGGGACTACTGGAAACACCATATATTTT. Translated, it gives CALQRPGTTGNTIYF.

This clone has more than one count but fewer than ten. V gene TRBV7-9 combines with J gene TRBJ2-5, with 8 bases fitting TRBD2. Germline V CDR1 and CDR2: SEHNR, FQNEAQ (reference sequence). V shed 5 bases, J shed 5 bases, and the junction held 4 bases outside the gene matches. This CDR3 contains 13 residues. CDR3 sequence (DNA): TGTGCCAGCAGCCCCGGGGGGGAGGAGACCCAGTACTTC. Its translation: CASSPGGEETQYF.

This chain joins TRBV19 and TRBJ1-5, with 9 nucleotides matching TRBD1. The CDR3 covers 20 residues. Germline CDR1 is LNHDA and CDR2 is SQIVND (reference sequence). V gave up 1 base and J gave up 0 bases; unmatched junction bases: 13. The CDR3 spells CASSIGFRDRARGSNQPQHF. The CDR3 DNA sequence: TGTGCCAGTAGTATAGGGTTTAGGGACAGGGCAAGGGGTAGCAATCAGCCCCAGCATTTT.

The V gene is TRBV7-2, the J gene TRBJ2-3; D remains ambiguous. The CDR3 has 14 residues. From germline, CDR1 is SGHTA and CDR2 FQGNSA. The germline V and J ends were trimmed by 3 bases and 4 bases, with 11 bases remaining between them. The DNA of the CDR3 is TGTGCCAGCAGCTTCTCGCTAAGTCCAGATACGCAGTATTTT. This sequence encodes CASSFSLSPDTQYF.

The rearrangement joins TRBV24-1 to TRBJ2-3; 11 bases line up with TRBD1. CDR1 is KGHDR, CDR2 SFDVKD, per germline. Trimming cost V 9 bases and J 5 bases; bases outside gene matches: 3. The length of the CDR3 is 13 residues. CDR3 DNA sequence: TGTGCCACCGGGGACAGGGGGGGAGATACGCAGTATTTT. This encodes CATGDRGGDTQYF.

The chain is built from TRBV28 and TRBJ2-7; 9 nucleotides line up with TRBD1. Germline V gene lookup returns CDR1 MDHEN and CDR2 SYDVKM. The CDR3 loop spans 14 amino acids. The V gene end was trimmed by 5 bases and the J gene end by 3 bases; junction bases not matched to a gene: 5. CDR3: CASSAGQGIYEQYF. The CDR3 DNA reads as TGTGCCAGCAGTGCGGGACAGGGAATCTACGAGCAGTACTTC.